This T cell receptor (beta chain) was found in a study of T-cell memory formation after mild COVID-19. Study background: Clustering of TCRs was largely donor specific. Points from the study as a whole: Contracting CD4+ clones lay largely in CM and EM, with CD8+ ones residing in EMRA.

Constant-segment primers were used for 5'RACE, and the resulting TCR alpha and TCR beta cDNA libraries carried sample barcodes and UMIs. TCRdb re-called the 5' RACE reads with MiXCR, one entry per CDR3 protein. The sample lists some 82,000 distinct CDR3 sequences; roughly 13% were seen once. V was cut by 3 bases and J by 3 bases, with 8 bases left in between. The CDR3 totals 13 residues. Germline V gene data show CDR1 as MNHEY and CDR2 as SMNVEV (reference sequence). As to this clonotype: The antigen is unknown.

Sequencing was carried out using PBMCs or a T cell subset sorted from them (not recorded which). The chain employs TRBV27 and TRBJ1-1; D gene unclear. This TCR was sampled from a man younger than 30 who had mild COVID-19 (a few samples of this study predate the infection). Cell type and time point are not known. The CDR3 nucleotides read TGTGCCAGCAGTTTGTCCAGATACACTGAAGCTTTCTTT. Its protein product is CASSLSRYTEAFF.